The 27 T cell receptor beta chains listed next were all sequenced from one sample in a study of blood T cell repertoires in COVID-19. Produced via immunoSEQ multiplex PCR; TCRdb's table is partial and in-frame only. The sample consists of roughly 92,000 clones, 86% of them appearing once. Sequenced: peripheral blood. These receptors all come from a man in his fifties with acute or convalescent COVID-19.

The CDR3 loop reads CASSGTANTEAFF. CDR3 sequence (DNA): TGTGCCAGCAGTGGGACAGCGAACACTGAAGCTTTCTTT. The chain uses TRBV6-4 and TRBJ1-1, with D perhaps TRBD1 (6 bases). Trimming removed 4 bases at V and 1 base at J, with 7 bases between. CDR1 is MRHNA, CDR2 SNTAGT, per germline. The CDR3 has 13 amino acids.

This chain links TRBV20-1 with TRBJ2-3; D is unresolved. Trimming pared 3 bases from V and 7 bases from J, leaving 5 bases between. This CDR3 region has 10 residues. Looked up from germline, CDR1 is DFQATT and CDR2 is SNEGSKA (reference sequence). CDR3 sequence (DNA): TGCAGTGCTAGTTGGCATACGCAGTATTTT. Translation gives CSASWHTQYF.

In nucleotides, the CDR3 is TGTGCCAGCAGGGCCGGGACTAGCGGGAGAACTGAGCAGTTCTTC. Its protein is CASRAGTSGRTEQFF. This rearrangement joins TRBV7-9 to TRBJ2-1, with TRBD2 identical over 14 bases. Per germline, CDR1 SEHNR and CDR2 FQNEAQ (reference sequence). This CDR3 has 15 amino acids. The V segment lost 6 bases and the J segment 9 bases; nucleotides outside the gene matches: 7.

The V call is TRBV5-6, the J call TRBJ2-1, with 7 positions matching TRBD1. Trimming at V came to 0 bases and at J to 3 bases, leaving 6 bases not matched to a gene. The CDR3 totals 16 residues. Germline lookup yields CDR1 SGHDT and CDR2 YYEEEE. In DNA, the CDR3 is TGTGCCAGCAGCTTGGGTTCCGGGACAGACTACAATGAGCAGTTCTTC. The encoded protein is CASSLGSGTDYNEQFF.

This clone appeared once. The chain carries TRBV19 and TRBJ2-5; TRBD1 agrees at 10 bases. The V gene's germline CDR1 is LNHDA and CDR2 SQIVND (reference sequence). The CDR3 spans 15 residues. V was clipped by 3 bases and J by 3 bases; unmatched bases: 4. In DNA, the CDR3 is TGTGCCAGTAGTATGGGGACAGGGGTGAAAGAGACCCAGTACTTC. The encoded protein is CASSMGTGVKETQYF. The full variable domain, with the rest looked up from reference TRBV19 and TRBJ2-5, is DGGITQSPKYLFRKEGQNVTLSCEQNLNHDAMYWYRQDPGQGLRLIYYSQIVNDFQKGDIAEGYSVSREKKESFPLTVTSAQKNPTAFYLCASSMGTGVKETQYFGPGTRLLVL.

Here the CDR3 reads CASAPTTGLGYTF. The CDR3 nucleotides read TGTGCCAGCGCTCCGACGACAGGGCTCGGCTACACCTTC. The V and J genes are TRBV11-2 and TRBJ1-2, with 7 bases aligning to TRBD1. The CDR3 contains 13 residues. From germline, CDR1 is SGHAT and CDR2 FQNNGV. J was trimmed by 8 bases and V by 8 bases; bases with no gene match: 11.

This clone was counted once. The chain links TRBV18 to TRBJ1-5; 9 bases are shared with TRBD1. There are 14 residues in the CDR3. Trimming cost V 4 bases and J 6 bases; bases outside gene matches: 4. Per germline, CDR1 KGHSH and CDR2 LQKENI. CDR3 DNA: TGTGCCAGCTCACAGGGACAGGGAGGTCAGCCCCAGCATTTT. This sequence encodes CASSQGQGGQPQHF.

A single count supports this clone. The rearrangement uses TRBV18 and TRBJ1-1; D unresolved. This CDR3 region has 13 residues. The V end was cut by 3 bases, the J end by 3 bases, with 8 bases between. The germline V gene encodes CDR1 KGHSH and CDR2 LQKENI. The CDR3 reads CASSPDFYTEAFF. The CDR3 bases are TGTGCCAGCTCACCTGACTTCTACACTGAAGCTTTCTTT.

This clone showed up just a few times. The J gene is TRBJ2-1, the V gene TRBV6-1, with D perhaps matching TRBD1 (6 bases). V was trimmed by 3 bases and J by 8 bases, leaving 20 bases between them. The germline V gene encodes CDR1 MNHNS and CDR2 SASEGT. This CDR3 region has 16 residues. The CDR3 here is CASSDLTGLGSDEQFF. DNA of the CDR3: TGTGCCAGCAGTGACTTAACAGGGTTAGGTAGCGATGAGCAGTTCTTC.

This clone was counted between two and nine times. The CDR3 DNA is TGTGCCAGCAGCGGTAGTGGGCGGGCGCACTACGAGCAGTACTTC. It is translated as CASSGSGRAHYEQYF. The J gene is TRBJ2-7, the V gene TRBV9; possibly TRBD2 for D (5 bases). V shed 3 bases and J shed 3 bases, with 16 bases lying between them. This CDR3 has 15 residues. The germline V gene has CDR1 SGDLS and CDR2 YYNGEE.

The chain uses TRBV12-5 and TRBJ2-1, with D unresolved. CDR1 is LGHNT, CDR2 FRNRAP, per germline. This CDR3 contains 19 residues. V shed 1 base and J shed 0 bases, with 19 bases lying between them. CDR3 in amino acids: CASGLERTPSVSSYNEQFF. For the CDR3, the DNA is TGTGCTAGTGGTTTGGAGCGAACCCCCAGCGTCTCCTCCTACAATGAGCAGTTCTTC.

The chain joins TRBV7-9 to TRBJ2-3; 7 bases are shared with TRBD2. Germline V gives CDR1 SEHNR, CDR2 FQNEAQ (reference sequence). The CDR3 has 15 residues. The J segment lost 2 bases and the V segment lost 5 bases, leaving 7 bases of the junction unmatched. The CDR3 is CASSHASGPTDTQYF. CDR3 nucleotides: TGTGCCAGCAGCCACGCTAGCGGACCCACAGATACGCAGTATTTT.

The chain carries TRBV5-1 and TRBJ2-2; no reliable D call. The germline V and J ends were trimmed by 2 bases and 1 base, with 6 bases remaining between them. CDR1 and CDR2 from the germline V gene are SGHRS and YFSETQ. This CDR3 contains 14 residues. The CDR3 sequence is CASSLAVNTGELFF. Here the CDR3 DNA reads TGCGCCAGCAGCTTAGCCGTGAACACCGGGGAGCTGTTTTTT.

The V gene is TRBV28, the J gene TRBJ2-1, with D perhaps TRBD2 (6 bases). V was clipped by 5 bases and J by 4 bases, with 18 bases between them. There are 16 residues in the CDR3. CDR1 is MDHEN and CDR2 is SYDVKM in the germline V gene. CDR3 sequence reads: CASSPSFGTFYNEQFF. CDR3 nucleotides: TGTGCCAGCAGTCCGAGTTTCGGGACTTTTTACAATGAGCAGTTCTTC.

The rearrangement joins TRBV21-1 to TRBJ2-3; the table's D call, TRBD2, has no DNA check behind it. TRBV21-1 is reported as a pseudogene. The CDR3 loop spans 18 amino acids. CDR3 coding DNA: TGTGCCAGCAGCAACTCCCACCTGAGCGGGAACGATACAGATACGCAGTATTTT. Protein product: CASSNSHLSGNDTDTQYF.

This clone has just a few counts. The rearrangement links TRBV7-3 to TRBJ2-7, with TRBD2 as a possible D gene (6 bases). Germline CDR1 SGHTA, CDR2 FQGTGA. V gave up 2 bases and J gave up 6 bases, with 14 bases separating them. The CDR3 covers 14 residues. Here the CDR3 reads CASSLYPGTGEQYF. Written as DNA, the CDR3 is TGTGCCAGCAGCTTATATCCAGGGACTGGCGAGCAGTACTTC.

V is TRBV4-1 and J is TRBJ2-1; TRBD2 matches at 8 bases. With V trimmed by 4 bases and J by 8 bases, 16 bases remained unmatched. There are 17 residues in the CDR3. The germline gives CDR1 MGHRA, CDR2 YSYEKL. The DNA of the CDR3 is TGCGCCAGCAGCCTTAGAGCTCAACGGGGGGGGTTCGATGAGCAGTTCTTC. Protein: CASSLRAQRGGFDEQFF.

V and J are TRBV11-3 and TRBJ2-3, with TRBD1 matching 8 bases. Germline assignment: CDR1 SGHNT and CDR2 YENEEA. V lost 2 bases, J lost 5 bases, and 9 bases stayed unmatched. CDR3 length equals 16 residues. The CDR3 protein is CASSLRGQEIGDTQYF. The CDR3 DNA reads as TGTGCCAGCAGCTTAAGGGGACAGGAAATAGGAGATACGCAGTATTTT.

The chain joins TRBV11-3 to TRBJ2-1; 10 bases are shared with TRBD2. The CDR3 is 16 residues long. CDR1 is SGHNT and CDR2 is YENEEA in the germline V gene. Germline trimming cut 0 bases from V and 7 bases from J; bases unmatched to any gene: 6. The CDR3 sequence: CASSLDQNSGRNEQFF. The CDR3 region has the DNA TGTGCCAGCAGCTTAGATCAGAATAGCGGGAGGAATGAGCAGTTCTTC. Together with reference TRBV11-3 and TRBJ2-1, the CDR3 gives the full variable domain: EAGVVQSPRYKIIEKKQPVAFWCNPISGHNTLYWYLQNLGQGPELLIRYENEEAVDDSQLPKDRFSAERLKGVDSTLKIQPAELGDSAVYLCASSLDQNSGRNEQFFGPGTRLTVL.

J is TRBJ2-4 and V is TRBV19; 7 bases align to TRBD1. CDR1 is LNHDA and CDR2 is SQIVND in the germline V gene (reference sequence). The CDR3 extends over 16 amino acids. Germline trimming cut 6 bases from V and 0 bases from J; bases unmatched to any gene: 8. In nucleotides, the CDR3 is TGTGCCAGTAGAGGGGACAGCAGAATAGCCAAAAACATTCAGTACTTC. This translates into CASRGDSRIAKNIQYF.

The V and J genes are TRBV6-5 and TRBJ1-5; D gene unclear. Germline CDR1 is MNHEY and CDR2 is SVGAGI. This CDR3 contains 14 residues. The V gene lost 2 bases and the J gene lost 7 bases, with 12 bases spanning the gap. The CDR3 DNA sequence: TGTGCCAGCAGTTACCCCCAGTCGGGGCAGCCCCAGCATTTT. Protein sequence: CASSYPQSGQPQHF.

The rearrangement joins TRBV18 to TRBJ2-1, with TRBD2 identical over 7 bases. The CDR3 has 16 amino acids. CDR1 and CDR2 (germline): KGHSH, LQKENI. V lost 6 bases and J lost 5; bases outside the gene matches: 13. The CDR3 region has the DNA TGTGCCAGCTCTCCTTTGCTGGGAGGGCCGAACAATGAGCAGTTCTTC. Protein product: CASSPLLGGPNNEQFF.

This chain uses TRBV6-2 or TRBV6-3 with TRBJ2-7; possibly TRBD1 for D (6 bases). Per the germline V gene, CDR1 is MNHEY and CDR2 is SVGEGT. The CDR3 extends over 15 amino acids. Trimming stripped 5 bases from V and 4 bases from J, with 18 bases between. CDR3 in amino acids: CASSRDTSLNYEQYF. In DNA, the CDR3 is TGTGCCAGCAGTCGGGACACTTCTCTCAATTACGAGCAGTACTTC.

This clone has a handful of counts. The CDR3 reads CASSFHSLRHNEKLFF. The CDR3, as DNA: TGTGCCAGCAGCTTCCATAGCCTCCGGCATAATGAAAAACTGTTTTTT. This chain links TRBV7-9 with TRBJ1-4; D gene ambiguous. Germline assignment: CDR1 SEHNR and CDR2 FQNEAQ (reference sequence). CDR3 length equals 16 residues. The V and J ends lost 3 bases and 4 bases respectively, with 15 bases between them.

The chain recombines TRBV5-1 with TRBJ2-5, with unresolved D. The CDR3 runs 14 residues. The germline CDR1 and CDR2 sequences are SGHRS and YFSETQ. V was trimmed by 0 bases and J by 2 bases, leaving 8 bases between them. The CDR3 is CASSLVVSQETQYF. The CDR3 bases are TGCGCCAGCAGCTTGGTCGTCAGTCAAGAGACCCAGTACTTC. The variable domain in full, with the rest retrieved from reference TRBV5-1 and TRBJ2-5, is KAGVTQTPRYLIKTRGQQVTLSCSPISGHRSVSWYQQTPGQGLQFLFEYFSETQRNKGNFPGRFSGRQFSNSRSEMNVSTLELGDSALYLCASSLVVSQETQYFGPGTRLLVL.

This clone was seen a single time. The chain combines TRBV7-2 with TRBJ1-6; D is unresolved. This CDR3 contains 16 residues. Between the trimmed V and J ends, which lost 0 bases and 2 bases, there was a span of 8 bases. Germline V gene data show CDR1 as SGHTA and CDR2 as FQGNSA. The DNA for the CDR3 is TGTGCCAGCAGCTTAGCGGGGAGTACCTATAATTCACCCCTCCACTTT. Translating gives CASSLAGSTYNSPLHF.

The CDR3 loop is CASSFRQGGSTDTQYF. For the CDR3, the DNA is TGTGCCAGCAGCTTCCGACAGGGCGGTAGCACAGATACGCAGTATTTT. The chain is built from TRBV5-4 and TRBJ2-3, with 7 nucleotides matching TRBD1. The germline gives CDR1 SGHNT, CDR2 YYREEE (reference sequence). The CDR3 loop spans 16 amino acids. Trimming cost V 2 bases and J 0 bases; bases outside gene matches: 6.